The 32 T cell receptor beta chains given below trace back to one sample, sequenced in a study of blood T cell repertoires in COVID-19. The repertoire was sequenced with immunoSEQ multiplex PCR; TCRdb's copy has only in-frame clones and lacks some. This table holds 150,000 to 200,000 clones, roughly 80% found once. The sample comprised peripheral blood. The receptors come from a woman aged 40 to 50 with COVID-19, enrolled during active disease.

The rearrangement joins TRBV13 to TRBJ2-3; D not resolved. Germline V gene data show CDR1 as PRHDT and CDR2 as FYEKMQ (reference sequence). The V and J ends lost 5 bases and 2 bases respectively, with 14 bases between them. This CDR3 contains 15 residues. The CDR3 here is CASSLSGPNTDTQYF. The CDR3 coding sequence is TGTGCCAGCAGCCTATCGGGTCCAAACACAGATACGCAGTATTTT.

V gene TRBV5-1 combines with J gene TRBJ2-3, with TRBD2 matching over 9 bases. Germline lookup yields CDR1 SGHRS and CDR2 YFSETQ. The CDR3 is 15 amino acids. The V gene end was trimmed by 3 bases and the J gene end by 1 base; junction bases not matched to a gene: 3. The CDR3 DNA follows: TGCGCCAGCAGCTCCCGACTAGCGGGCACAGATACGCAGTATTTT. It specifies CASSSRLAGTDTQYF.

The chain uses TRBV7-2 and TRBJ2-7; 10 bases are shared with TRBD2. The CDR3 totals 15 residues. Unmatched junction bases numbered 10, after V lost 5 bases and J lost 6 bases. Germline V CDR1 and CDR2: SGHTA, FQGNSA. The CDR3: CASSPSGGAVPEQYV. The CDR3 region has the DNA TGTGCCAGCAGCCCCAGCGGGGGGGCAGTCCCCGAGCAGTACGTC.

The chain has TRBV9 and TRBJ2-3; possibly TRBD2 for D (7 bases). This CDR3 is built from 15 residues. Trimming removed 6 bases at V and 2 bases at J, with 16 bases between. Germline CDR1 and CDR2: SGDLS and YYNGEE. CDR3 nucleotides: TGTGCCAGCACGGCGGGGGCGCTGCCCACAGATACGCAGTATTTT. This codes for CASTAGALPTDTQYF.

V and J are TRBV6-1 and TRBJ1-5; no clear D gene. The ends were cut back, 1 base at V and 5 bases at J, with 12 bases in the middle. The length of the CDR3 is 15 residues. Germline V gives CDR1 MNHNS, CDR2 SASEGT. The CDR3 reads CASSEGGEPHQPQHF. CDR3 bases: TGTGCCAGCAGTGAAGGCGGTGAGCCTCATCAGCCCCAGCATTTT.

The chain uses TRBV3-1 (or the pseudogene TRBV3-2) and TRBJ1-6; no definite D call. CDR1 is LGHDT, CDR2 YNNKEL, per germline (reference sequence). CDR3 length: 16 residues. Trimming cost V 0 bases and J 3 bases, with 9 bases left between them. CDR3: CASSQDLRIYNSPLHF. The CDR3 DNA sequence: TGTGCCAGCAGCCAAGACCTCAGGATCTATAATTCACCCCTCCACTTT.

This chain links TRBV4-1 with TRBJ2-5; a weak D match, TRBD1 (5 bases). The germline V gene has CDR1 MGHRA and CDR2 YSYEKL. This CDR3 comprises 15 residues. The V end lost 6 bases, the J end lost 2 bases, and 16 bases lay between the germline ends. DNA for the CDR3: TGCGCCAGCAGTCTTATCCTACAGGCGCAAGAGACCCAGTACTTC. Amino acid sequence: CASSLILQAQETQYF.

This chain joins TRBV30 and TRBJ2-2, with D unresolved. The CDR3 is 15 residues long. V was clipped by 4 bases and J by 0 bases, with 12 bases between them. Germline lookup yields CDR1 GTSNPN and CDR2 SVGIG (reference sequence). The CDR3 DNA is TGTGCCTGGACTTCAGCGCCCTCGAACACCGGGGAGCTGTTTTTT. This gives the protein CAWTSAPSNTGELFF.

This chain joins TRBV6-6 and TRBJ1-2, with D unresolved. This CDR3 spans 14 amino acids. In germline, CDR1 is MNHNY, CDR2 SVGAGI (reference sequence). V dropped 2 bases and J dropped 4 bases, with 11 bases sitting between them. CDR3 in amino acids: CASSYVERSYGYTF. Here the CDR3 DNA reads TGTGCCAGCAGTTACGTTGAGAGGAGCTATGGCTACACCTTC.

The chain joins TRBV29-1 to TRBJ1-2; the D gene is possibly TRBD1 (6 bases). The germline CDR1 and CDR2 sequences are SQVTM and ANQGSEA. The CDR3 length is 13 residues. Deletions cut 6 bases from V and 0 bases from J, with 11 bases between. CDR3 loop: CSVPTGPNYGYTF. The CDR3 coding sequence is TGCAGCGTCCCTACAGGGCCTAACTATGGCTACACCTTC.

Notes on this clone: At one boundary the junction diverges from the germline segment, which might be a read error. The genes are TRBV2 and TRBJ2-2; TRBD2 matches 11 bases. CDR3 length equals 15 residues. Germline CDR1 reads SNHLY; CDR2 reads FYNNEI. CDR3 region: CASRLTSGNSGELFF. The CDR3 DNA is TGTGCCAGCAGGTTGACTAGCGGGAACTCCGGGGAGCTGTTTTTT.

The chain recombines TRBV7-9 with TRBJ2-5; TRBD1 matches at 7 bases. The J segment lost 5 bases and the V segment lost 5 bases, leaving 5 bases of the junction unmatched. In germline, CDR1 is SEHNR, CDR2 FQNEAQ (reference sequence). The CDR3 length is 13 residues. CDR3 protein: CASSPRQGETQYF. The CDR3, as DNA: TGTGCCAGCAGCCCCCGACAGGGTGAGACCCAGTACTTC.

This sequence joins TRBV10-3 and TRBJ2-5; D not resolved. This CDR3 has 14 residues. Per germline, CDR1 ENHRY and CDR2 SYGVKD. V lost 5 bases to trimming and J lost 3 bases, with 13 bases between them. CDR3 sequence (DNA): TGTGCCATCAGTCCCTCCTCCGAGAAAGAGACCCAGTACTTC. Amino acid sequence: CAISPSSEKETQYF.

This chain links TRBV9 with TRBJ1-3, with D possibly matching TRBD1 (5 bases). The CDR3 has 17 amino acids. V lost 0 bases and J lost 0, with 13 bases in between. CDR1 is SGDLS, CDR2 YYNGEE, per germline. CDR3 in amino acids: CASSVAGAGVSGNTIYF. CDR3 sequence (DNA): TGTGCCAGCAGCGTAGCTGGGGCGGGAGTCTCTGGAAACACCATATATTTT.

This chain's CDR3 is CASSLFTSGKIYNEQFF. The CDR3 DNA is TGTGCCAGCAGTTTATTTACTAGCGGGAAAATCTACAATGAGCAGTTCTTC. The chain links TRBV28 to TRBJ2-1, with 10 bases that match TRBD2. With V trimmed by 1 base and J by 3 bases, 6 bases remained unmatched. Germline CDR1 and CDR2: MDHEN and SYDVKM. This CDR3 is built from 17 residues.

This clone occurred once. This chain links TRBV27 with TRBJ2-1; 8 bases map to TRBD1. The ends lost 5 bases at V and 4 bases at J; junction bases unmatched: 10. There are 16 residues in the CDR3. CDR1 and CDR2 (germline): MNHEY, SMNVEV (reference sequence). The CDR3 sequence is CASSPIRGLQYNEQFF. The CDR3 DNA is TGTGCCAGCAGTCCGATCAGGGGGCTCCAATACAATGAGCAGTTCTTC.

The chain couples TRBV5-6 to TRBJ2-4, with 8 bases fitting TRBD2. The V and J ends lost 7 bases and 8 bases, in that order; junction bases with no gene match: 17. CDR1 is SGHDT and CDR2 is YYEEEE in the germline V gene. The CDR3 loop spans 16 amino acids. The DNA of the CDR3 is TGTGCCAGCTCGAAAATGAGCGGGAGTTACATGTACATTCAGTACTTC. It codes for CASSKMSGSYMYIQYF.

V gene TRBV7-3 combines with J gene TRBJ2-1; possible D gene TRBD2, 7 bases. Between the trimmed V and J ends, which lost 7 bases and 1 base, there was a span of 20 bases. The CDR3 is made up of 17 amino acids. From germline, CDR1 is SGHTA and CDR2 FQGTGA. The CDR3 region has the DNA TGTGCCAGCACTCCAAAGGGGGGGTATGAGTCCTACAATGAGCAGTTCTTC. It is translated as CASTPKGGYESYNEQFF. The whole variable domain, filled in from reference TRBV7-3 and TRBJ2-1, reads GAGVSQTPSNKVTEKGKYVELRCDPISGHTALYWYRQSLGQGPEFLIYFQGTGAADDSGLPNDRFFAVRPEGSVSTLKIQRTERGDSAVYLCASTPKGGYESYNEQFFGPGTRLTVL.

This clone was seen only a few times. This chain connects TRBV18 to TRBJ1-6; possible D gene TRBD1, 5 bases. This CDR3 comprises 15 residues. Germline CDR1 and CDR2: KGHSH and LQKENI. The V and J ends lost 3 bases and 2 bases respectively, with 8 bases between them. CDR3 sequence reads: CASSPQGAYNSPLHF. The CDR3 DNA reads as TGTGCCAGCTCACCCCAGGGTGCCTATAATTCACCCCTCCACTTT. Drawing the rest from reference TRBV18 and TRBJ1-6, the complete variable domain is NAGVMQNPRHLVRRRGQEARLRCSPMKGHSHVYWYRQLPEEGLKFMVYLQKENIIDESGMPKERFSAEFPKEGPSILRIQQVVRGDSAAYFCASSPQGAYNSPLHFGNGTRLTVT.

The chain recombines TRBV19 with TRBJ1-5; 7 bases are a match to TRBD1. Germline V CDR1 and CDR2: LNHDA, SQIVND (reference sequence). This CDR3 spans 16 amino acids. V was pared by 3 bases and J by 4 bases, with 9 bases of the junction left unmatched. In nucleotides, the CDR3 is TGTGCCAGTAGTATGAGCTCTCGACAGGGAAATCAGCCCCAGCATTTT. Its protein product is CASSMSSRQGNQPQHF.

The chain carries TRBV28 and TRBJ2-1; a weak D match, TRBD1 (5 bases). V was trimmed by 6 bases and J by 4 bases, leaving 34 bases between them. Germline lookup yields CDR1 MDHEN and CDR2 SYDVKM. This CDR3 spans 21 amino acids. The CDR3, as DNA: TGTGCCAGCAGCTACACAAGGGGTGGGTTCCGGTCTGAGGATCTTTACAATGAGCAGTTCTTC. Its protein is CASSYTRGGFRSEDLYNEQFF.

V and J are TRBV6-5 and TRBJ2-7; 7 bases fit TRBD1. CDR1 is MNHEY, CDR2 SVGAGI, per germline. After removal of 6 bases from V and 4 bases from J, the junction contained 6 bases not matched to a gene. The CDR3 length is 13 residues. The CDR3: CASRRQGGYEQYF. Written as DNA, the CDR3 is TGTGCCAGCAGAAGACAGGGTGGATACGAGCAGTACTTC.

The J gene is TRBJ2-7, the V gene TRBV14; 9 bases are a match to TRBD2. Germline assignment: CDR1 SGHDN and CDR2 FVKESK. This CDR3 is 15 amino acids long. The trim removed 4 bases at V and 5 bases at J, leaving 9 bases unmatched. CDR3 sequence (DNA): TGTGCCAGCAGCCTGATCACTAGCGGGTTGCACGAGCAGTACTTC. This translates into CASSLITSGLHEQYF.

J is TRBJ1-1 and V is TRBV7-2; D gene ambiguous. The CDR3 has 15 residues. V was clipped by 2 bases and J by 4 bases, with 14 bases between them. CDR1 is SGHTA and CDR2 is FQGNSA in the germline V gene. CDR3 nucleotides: TGTGCCAGCAGCTTATCCGTTCATCGGTCCACTGAAGCTTTCTTT. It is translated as CASSLSVHRSTEAFF.

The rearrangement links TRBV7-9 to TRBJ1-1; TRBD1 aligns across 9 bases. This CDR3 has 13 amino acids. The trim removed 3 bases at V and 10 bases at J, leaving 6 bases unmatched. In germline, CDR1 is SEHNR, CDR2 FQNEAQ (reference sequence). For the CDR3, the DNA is TGTGCCAGCAGCTTCAGACAGGGGGTAGGAGCTTTCTTT. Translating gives CASSFRQGVGAFF.

CDR3 bases: TGTGCCAGTAGTATGAAACTAGCGGGAGTCACGCAGTATTTT. Amino acid sequence: CASSMKLAGVTQYF. The chain couples TRBV19 to TRBJ2-3; 11 nucleotides align to TRBD2. The V gene's germline CDR1 is LNHDA and CDR2 SQIVND (reference sequence). This CDR3 is 14 amino acids long. The V and J ends lost 3 bases and 9 bases, in that order; junction bases with no gene match: 5.

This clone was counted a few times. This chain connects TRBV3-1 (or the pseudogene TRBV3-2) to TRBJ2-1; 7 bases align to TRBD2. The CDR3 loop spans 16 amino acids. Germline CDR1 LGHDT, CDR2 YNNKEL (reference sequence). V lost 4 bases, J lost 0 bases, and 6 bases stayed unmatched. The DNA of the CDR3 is TGTGCCAGCAGCCGGAGAGCGGGAAACTCCTACAATGAGCAGTTCTTC. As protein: CASSRRAGNSYNEQFF.

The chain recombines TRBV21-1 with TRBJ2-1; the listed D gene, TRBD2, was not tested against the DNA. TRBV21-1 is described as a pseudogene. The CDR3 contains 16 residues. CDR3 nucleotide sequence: TGTGCCAGCAGCCCCGGGCGGGAGTCCTCCTACAATGAGCAGTTCTTC. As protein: CASSPGRESSYNEQFF.

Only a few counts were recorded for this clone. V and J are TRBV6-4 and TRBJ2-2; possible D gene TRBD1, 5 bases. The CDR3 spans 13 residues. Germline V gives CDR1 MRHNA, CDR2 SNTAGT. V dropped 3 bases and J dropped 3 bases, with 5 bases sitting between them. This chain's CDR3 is CASSEGDTGELFF. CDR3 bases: TGTGCCAGCAGTGAAGGGGACACCGGGGAGCTGTTTTTT.

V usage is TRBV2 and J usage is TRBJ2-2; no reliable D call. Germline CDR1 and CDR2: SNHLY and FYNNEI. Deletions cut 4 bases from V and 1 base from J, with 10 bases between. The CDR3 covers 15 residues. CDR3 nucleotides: TGTGCCAGCAGTGTCGGCGGATTGAACACCGGGGAGCTGTTTTTT. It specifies CASSVGGLNTGELFF.

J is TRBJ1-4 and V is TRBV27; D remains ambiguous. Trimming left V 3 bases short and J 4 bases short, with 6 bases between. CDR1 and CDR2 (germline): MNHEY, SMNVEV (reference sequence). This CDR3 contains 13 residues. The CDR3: CASSFENNEKLFF. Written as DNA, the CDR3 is TGTGCCAGCAGTTTCGAGAATAATGAAAAACTGTTTTTT. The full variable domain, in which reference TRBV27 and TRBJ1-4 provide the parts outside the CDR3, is EAQVTQNPRYLITVTGKKLTVTCSQNMNHEYMSWYRQDPGLGLRQIYYSMNVEVTDKGDVPEGYKVSRKEKRNFPLILESPSPNQTSLYFCASSFENNEKLFFGSGTQLSVL.

CDR3 sequence reads: CASSRGATNEKLFF. The CDR3 coding sequence is TGTGCCAGCAGCAGGGGTGCCACTAATGAAAAACTGTTTTTT. The chain joins TRBV6-5 to TRBJ1-4; TRBD1 might be the D (6 bases). The V gene's germline CDR1 is MNHEY and CDR2 SVGAGI. V lost 6 bases and J lost 2, with 10 bases in between. The CDR3 runs to 14 residues.